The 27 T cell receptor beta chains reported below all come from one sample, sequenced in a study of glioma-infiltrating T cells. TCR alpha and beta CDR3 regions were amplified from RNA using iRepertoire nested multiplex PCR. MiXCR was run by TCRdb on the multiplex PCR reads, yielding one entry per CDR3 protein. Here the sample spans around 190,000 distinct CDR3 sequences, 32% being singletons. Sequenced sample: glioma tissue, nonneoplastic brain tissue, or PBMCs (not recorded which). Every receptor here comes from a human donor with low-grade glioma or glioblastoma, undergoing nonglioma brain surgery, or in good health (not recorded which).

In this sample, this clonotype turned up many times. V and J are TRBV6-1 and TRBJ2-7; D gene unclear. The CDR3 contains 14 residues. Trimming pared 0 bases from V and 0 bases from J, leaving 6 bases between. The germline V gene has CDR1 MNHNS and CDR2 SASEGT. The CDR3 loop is CASSEATVSYEQYF. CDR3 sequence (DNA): TGTGCCAGCAGTGAAGCAACAGTCTCCTACGAGCAGTACTTC.

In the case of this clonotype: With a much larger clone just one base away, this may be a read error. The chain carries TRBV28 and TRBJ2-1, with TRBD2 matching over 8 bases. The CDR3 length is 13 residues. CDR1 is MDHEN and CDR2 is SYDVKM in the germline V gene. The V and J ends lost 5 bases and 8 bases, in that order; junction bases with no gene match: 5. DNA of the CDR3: TGTGCCAGCAGTCCCGGGACTAGAGATGAGCAGTTCTTC. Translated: CASSPGTRDEQFF.

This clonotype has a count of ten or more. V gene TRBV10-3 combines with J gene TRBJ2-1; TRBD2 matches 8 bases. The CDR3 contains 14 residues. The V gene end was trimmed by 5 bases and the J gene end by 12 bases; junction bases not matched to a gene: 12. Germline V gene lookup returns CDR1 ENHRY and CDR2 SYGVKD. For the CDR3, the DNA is TGTGCCATCAGTCTTCCGTCCCTAGCGGGCGTGCAGTTCTTC. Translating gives CAISLPSLAGVQFF.

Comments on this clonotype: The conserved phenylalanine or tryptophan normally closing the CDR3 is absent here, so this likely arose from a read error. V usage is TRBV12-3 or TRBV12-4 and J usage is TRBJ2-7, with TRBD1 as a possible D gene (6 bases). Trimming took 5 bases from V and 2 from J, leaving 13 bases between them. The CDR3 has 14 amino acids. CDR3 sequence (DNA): TGTGCCAGCAGTAGGGTTCAGGGGCCCTACGAGCAGTACCTC. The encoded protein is CASSRVQGPYEQYL.

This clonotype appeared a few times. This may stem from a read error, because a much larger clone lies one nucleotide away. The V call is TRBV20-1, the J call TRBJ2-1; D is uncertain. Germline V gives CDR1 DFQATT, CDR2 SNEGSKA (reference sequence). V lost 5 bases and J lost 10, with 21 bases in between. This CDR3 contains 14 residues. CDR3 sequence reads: CSADQPGTNYEQFF. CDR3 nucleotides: TGCAGTGCTGACCAACCAGGAACAAACTACGAGCAGTTCTTC.

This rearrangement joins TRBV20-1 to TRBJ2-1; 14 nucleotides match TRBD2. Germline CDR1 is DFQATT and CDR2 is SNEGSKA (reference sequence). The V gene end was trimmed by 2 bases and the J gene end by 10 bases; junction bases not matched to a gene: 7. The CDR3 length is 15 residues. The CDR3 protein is CSARPLGLAGEEQFF. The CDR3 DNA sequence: TGCAGTGCTAGACCCCTGGGACTAGCGGGAGAGGAGCAGTTCTTC.

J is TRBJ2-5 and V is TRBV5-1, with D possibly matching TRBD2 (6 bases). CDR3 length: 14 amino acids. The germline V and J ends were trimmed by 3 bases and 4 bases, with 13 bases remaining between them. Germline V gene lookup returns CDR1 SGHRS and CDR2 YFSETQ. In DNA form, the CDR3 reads TGCGCCAGCAGCTCGGGGGAACTGAGAGAGACCCAGTACTTC. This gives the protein CASSSGELRETQYF.

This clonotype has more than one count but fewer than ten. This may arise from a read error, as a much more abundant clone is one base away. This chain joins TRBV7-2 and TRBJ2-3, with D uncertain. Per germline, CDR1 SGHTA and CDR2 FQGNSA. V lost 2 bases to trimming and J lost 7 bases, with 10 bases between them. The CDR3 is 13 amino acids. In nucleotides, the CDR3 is TGTACCAGCAGCTTATGGCTAGAACATACGCAGTATTTT. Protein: CTSSLWLEHTQYF.

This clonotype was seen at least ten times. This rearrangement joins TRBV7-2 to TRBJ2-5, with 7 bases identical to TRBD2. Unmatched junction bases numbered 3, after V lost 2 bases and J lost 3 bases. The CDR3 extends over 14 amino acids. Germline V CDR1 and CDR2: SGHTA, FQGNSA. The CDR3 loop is CASSLLGLKETQYF. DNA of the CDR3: TGTGCCAGCAGCTTACTGGGACTAAAAGAGACCCAGTACTTC.

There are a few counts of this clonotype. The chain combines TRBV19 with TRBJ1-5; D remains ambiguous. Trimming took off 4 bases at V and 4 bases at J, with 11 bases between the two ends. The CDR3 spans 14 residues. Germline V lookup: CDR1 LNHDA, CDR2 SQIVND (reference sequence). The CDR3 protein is CASSNLGNNQPQHF. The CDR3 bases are TGTGCCAGTAGTAATTTGGGAAATAATCAGCCCCAGCATTTT. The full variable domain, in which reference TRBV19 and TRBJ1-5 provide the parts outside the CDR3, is DGGITQSPKYLFRKEGQNVTLSCEQNLNHDAMYWYRQDPGQGLRLIYYSQIVNDFQKGDIAEGYSVSREKKESFPLTVTSAQKNPTAFYLCASSNLGNNQPQHFGDGTRLSIL.

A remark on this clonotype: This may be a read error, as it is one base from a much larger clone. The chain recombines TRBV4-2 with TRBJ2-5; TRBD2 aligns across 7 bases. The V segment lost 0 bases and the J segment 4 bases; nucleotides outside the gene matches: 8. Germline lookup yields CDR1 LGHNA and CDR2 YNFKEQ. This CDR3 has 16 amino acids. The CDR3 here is CASSQECGGPLETQYF. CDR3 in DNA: TGTGCCAGCAGCCAAGAATGCGGGGGACCCCTAGAGACCCAGTACTTC.

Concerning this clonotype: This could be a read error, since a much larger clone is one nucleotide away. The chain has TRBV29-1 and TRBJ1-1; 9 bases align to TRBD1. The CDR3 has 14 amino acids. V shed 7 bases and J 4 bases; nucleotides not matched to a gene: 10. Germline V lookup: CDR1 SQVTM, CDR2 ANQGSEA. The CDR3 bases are TGCAGCGCTACTCAAGGACAGGGGAGCACTGAAGCTTTCTTT. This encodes CSATQGQGSTEAFF.

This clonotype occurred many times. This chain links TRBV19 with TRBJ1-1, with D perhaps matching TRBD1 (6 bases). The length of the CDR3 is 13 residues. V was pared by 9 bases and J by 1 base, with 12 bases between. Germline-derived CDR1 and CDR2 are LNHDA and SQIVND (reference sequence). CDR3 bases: TGTGCCAGCAAGACAGGTGCGAACACTGAAGCTTTCTTT. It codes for CASKTGANTEAFF.

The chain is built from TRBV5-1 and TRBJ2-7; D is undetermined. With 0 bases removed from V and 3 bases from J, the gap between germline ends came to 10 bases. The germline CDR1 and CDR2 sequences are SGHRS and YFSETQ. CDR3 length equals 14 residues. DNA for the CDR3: TGCGCCAGCAGCTTGGTTGGGCAGGACTACGAGCAGTACTTC. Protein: CASSLVGQDYEQYF.

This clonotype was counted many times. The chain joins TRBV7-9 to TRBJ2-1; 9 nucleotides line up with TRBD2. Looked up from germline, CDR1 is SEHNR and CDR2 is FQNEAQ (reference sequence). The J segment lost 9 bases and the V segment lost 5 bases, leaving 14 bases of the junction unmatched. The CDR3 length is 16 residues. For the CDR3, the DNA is TGTGCCAGCAGCGGCGGTGGCGGGAGGGCCATCGGTGAGCAGTTCTTC. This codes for CASSGGGGRAIGEQFF.

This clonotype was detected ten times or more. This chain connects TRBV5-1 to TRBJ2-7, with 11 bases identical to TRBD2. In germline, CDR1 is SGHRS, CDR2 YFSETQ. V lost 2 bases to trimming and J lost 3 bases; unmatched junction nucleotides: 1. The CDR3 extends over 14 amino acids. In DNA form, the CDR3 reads TGCGCCAGCAGCTTTAGCGGGAGGGACTACGAGCAGTACTTC. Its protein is CASSFSGRDYEQYF.

In DNA form, the CDR3 reads TGTGCCAGCGGCCGAACTAGAATTGAGCAGTTCTTC. Protein sequence: CASGRTRIEQFF. V gene TRBV14 combines with J gene TRBJ2-1; D is possibly TRBD2 (5 bases). The CDR3 extends over 12 amino acids. Germline values: CDR1 SGHDN, CDR2 FVKESK. Trimming took 8 bases from V and 9 from J, leaving 14 bases between them. The variable domain in full, completed from reference TRBV14 and TRBJ2-1, reads EAGVTQFPSHSVIEKGQTVTLRCDPISGHDNLYWYRRVMGKEIKFLLHFVKESKQDESGMPNNRFLAERTGGTYSTLKVQPAELEDSGVYFCASGRTRIEQFFGPGTRLTVL.

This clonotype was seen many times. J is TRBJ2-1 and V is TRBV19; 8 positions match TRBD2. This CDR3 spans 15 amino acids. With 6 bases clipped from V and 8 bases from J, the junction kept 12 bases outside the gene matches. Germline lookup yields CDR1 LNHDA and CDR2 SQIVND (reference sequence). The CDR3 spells CASSLAGRVIDEQFF. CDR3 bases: TGTGCCAGTAGCTTAGCGGGGAGGGTTATCGATGAGCAGTTCTTC.

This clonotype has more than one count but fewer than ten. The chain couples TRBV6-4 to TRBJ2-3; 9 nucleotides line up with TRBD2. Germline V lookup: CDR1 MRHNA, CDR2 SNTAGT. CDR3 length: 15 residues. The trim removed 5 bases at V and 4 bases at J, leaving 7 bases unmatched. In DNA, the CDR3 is TGTGCCAGCAGTACCGGGACTAGCTCTTCAGATACGCAGTATTTT. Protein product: CASSTGTSSSDTQYF.

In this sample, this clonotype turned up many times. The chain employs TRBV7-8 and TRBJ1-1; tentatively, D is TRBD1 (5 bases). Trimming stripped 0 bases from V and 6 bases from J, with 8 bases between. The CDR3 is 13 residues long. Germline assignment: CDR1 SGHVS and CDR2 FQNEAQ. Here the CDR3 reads CASSLAEGSEAFF. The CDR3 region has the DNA TGTGCCAGCAGCTTAGCGGAGGGGTCTGAAGCTTTCTTT.

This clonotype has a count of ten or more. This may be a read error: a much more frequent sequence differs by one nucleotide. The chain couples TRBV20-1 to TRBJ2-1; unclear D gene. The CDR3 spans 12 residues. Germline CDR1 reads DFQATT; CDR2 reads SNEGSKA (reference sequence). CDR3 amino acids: CSASGAYNGQFF. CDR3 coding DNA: TGCAGTGCTAGCGGAGCCTACAATGGGCAGTTCTTC.

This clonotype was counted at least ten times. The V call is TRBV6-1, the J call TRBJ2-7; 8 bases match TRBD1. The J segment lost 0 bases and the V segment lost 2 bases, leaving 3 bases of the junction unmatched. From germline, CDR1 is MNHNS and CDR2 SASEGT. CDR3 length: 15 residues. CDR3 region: CASSELGTGSYEQYF. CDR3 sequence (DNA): TGTGCCAGCAGTGAACTCGGGACAGGCTCCTACGAGCAGTACTTC.

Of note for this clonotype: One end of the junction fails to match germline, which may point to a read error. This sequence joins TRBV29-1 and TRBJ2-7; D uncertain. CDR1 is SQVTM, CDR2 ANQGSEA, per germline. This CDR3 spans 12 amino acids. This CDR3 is CSVRTEYYGQYF. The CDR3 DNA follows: TGCAGCGTCCGCACAGAGTACTACGGGCAGTACTTC.

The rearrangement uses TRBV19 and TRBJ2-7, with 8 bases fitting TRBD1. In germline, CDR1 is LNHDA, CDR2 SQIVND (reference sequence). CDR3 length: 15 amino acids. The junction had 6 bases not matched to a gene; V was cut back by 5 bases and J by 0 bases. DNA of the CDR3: TGTGCCAGTAGTGGAAGGACAGGGTACTCCTACGAGCAGTACTTC. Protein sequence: CASSGRTGYSYEQYF.

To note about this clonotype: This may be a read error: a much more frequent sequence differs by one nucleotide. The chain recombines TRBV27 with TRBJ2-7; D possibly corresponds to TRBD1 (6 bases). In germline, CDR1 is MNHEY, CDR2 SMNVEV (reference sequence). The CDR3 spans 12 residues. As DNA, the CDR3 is TGTGCCATCAGTGTCAGGGGCTACGAGCAGTACTTC. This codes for CAISVRGYEQYF.

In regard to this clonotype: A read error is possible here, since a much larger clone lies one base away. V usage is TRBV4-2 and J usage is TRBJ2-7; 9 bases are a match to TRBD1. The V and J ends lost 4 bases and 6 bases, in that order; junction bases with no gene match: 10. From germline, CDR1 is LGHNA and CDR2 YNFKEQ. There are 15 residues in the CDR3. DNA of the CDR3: TGTGCCAGCAGCCGAGAGTACAGGGGGCTTGGCGAGCAGTACTTC. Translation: CASSREYRGLGEQYF.

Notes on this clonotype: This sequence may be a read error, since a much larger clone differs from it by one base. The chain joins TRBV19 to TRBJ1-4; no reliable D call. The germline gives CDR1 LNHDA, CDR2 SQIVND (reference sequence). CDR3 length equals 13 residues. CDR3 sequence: CATSINDGEKLFF. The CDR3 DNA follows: TGTGCCACTAGTATAAACGACGGGGAAAAACTGTTTTTT.